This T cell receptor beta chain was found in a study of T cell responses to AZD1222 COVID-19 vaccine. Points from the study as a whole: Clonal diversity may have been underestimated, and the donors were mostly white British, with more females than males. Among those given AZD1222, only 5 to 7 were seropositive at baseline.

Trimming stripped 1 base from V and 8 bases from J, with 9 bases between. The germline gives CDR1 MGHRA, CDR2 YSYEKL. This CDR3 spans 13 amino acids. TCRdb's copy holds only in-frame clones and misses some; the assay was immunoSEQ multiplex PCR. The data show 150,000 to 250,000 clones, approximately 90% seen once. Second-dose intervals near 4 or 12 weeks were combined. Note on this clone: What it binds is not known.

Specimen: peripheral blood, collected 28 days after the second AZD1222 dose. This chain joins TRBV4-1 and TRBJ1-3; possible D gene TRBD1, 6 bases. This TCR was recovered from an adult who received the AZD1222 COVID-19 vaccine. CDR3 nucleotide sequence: TGCGCCAGCAGCCAAGGACAGGTCGACACCATATATTTT. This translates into CASSQGQVDTIYF.